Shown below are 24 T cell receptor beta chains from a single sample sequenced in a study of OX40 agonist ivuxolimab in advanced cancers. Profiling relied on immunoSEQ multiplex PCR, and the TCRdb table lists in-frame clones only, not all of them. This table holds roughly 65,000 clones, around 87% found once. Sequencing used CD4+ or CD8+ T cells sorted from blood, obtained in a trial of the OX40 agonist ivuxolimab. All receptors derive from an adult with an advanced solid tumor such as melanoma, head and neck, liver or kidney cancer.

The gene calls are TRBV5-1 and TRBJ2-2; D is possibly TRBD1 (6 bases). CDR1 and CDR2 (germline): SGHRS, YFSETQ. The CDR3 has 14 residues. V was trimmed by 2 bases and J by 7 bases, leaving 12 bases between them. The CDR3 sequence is CASSLQGRYGELFF. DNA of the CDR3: TGCGCCAGCAGCTTACAGGGACGGTACGGGGAGCTGTTTTTT.

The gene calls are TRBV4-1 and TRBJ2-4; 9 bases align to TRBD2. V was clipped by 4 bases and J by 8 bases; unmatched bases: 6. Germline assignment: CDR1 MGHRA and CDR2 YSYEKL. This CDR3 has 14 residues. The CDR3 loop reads CASSPSGRLDIQYF. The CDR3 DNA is TGCGCCAGCAGCCCCAGCGGGAGGTTGGACATTCAGTACTTC.

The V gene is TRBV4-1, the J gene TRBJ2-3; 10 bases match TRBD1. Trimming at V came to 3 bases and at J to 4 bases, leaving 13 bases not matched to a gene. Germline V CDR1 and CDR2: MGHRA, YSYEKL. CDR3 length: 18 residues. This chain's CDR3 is CASSQGPGTGAGSDTQYF. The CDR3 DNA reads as TGCGCCAGCAGCCAGGGTCCCGGGACAGGGGCAGGGTCAGATACGCAGTATTTT.

The CDR3 DNA sequence: TGTGCCAGCAGCTTAGTAGTTAGGGGGGACTACGAGCAGTACTTC. Translation gives CASSLVVRGDYEQYF. This chain connects TRBV11-3 to TRBJ2-5; tentatively, D is TRBD1 or TRBD2 (6 bases each). The better agreement between TRBJ2-7 and the DNA end casts doubt on the J call. Germline V lookup: CDR1 SGHNT, CDR2 YENEEA. This CDR3 has 15 amino acids.

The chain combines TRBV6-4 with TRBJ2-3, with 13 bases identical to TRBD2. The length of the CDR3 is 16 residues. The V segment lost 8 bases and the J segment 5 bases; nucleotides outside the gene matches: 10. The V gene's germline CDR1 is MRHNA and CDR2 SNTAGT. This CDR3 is CASSLRLAGGRDTQYF. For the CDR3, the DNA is TGTGCCAGCTCCCTCCGACTAGCGGGAGGACGAGATACGCAGTATTTT.

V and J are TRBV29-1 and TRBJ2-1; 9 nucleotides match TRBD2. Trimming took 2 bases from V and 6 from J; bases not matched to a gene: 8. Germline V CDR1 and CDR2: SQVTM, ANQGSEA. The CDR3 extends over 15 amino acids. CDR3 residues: CSVERVSGSSNEQFF. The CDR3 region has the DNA TGCAGCGTTGAACGGGTTAGCGGGAGTTCCAATGAGCAGTTCTTC.

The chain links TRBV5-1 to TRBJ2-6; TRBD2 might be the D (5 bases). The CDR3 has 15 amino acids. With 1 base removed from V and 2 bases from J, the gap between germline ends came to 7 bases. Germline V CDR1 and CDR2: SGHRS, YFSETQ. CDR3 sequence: CASSLSEAGANVLTF. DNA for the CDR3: TGCGCCAGCAGCTTGTCGGAGGCTGGGGCCAACGTCCTGACTTTC.

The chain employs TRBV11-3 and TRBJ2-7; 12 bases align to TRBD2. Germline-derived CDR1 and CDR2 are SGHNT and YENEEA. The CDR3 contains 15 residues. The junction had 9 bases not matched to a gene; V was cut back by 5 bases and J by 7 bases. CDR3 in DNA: TGTGCCAGCAGCCTCCGACTAGCGGGAGTGAGGGAGCAGTACTTC. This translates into CASSLRLAGVREQYF.

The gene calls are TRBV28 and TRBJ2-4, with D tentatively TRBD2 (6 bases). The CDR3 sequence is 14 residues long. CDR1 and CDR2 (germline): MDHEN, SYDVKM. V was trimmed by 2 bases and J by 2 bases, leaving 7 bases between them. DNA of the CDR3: TGTGCCAGCAGTTTAGCGGGATCCAAAAACATTCAGTACTTC. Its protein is CASSLAGSKNIQYF.

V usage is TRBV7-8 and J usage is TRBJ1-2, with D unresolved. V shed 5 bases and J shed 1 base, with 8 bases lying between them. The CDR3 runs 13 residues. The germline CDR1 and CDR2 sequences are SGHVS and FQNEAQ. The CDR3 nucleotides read TGTGCCAGCAGCCAATCAATTAACTATGGCTACACCTTC. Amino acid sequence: CASSQSINYGYTF.

In DNA form, the CDR3 reads TGCGCCAGCAGCAGAGAAGGACAGGGTGGGATCTACGAGCAGTACTTC. Encoded protein: CASSREGQGGIYEQYF. The rearrangement links TRBV5-1 to TRBJ2-7, with 8 nucleotides matching TRBD1. Germline loops: CDR1 SGHRS, CDR2 YFSETQ. Trimming at V came to 4 bases and at J to 3 bases, leaving 12 bases not matched to a gene. The CDR3 is 16 amino acids.

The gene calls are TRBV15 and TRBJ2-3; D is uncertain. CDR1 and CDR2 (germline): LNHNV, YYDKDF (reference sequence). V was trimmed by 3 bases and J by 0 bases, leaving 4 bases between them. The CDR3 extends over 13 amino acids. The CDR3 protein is CATSRGSTDTQYF. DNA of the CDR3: TGTGCCACCAGCAGGGGGAGCACAGATACGCAGTATTTT. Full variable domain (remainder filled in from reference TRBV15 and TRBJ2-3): DAMVIQNPRYQVTQFGKPVTLSCSQTLNHNVMYWYQQKSSQAPKLLFHYYDKDFNNEADTPDNFQSRRPNTSFCFLDIRSPGLGDTAMYLCATSRGSTDTQYFGPGTRLTVL.

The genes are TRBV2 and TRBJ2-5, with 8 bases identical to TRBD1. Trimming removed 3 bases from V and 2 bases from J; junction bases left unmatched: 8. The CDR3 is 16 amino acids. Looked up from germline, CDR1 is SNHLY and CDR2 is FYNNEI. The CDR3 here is CASSDRTGRRQETQYF. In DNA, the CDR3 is TGTGCCAGCAGTGATCGGACAGGGCGCCGTCAAGAGACCCAGTACTTC.

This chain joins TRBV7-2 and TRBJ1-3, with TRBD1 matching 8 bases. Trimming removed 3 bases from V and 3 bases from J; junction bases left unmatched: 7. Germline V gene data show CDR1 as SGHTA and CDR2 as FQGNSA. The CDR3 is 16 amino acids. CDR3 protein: CASSFPRTGIGNTIYF. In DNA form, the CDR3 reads TGTGCCAGCAGCTTCCCACGGACAGGGATTGGAAACACCATATATTTT.

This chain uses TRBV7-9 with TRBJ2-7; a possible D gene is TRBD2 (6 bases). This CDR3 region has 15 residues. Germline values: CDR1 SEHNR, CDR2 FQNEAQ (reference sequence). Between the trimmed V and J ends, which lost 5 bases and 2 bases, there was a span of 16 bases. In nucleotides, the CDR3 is TGTGCCAGCAGCCCCACCGCGGGGAACCCCTACGAGCAGTACTTC. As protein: CASSPTAGNPYEQYF.

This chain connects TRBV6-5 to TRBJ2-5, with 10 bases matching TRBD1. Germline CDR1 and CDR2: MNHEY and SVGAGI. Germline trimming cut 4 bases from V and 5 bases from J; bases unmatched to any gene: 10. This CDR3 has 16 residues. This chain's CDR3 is CASSSDRGRYSETQYF. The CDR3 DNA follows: TGTGCCAGCAGTTCAGACAGGGGGCGCTATTCGGAGACCCAGTACTTC.

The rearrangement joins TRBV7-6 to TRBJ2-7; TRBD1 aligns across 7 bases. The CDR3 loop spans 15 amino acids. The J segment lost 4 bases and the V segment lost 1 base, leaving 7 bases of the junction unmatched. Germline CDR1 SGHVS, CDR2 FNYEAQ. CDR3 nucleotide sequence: TGTGCCAGCAGCTTAGGTCCCCAGGGGGAATACGAGCAGTACTTC. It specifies CASSLGPQGEYEQYF. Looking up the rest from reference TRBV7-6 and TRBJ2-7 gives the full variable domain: GAGVSQSPRYKVTKRGQDVALRCDPISGHVSLYWYRQALGQGPEFLTYFNYEAQQDKSGLPNDRFSAERPEGSISTLTIQRTEQRDSAMYRCASSLGPQGEYEQYFGPGTRLTVT.

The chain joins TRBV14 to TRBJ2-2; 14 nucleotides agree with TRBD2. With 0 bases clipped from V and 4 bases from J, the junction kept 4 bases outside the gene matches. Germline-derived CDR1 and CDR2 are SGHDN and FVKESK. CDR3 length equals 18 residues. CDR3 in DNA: TGTGCCAGCAGCCAAGATGGGACTAGCGGGAGACTCACCGGGGAGCTGTTTTTT. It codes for CASSQDGTSGRLTGELFF.

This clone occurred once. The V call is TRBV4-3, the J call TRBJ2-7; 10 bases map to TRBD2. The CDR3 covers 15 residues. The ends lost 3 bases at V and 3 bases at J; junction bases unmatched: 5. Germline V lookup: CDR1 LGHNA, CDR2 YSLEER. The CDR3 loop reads CASSHPWTSGYEQYF. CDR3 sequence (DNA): TGCGCCAGCAGCCACCCCTGGACTAGCGGCTACGAGCAGTACTTC.

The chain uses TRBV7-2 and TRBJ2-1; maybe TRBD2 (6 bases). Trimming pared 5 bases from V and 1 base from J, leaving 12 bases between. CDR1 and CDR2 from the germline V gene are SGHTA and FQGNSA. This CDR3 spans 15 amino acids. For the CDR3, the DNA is TGTGCCAGCAGCCAGACTAGTGGTTCCTACAATGAGCAGTTCTTC. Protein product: CASSQTSGSYNEQFF.

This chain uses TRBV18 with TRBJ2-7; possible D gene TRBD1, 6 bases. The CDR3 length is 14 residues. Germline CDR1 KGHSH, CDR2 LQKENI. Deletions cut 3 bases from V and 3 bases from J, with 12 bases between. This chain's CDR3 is CASSPNRDDYEQYF. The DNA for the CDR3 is TGTGCCAGCTCACCGAACAGGGACGACTACGAGCAGTACTTC. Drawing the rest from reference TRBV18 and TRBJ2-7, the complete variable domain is NAGVMQNPRHLVRRRGQEARLRCSPMKGHSHVYWYRQLPEEGLKFMVYLQKENIIDESGMPKERFSAEFPKEGPSILRIQQVVRGDSAAYFCASSPNRDDYEQYFGPGTRLTVT.

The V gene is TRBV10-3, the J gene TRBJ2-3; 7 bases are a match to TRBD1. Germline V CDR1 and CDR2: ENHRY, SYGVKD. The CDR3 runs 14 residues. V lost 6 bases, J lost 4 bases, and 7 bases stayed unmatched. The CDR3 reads CAISGPQGADTQYF. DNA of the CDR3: TGTGCCATCAGCGGGCCCCAGGGGGCAGATACGCAGTATTTT.

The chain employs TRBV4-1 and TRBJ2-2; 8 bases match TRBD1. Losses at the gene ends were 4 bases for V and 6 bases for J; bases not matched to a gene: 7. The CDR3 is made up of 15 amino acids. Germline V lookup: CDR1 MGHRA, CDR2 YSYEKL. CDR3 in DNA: TGCGCCAGCAGCCGTCCCGCACAGGGGGCCGGGGAGCTGTTTTTT. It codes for CASSRPAQGAGELFF.

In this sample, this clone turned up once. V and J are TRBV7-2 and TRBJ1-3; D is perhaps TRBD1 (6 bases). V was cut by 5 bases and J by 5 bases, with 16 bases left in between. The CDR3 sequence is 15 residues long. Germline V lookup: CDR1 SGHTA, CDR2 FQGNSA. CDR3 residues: CASSLIQTGRNTIYF. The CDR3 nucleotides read TGTGCCAGCAGCCTAATCCAAACAGGGCGAAACACCATATATTTT. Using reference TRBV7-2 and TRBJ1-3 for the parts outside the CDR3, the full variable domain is GAGVSQSPSNKVTEKGKDVELRCDPISGHTALYWYRQSLGQGLEFLIYFQGNSAPDKSGLPSDRFSAERTGGSVSTLTIQRTQQEDSAVYLCASSLIQTGRNTIYFGEGSWLTVV.